A selection of T cell receptor beta chains follows, all from one sample in a study of shared clonotypes between healthy human individuals. The protocol was immunoSEQ multiplex PCR, while the TCRdb copy is restricted to in-frame clones and leaves out a portion. The sample gives approximately 500,000 clones, 95% to 97% of which show up once; 0.05% to 0.07% is in the top ten. Sequenced input: naive CD4+ T cells sorted from blood. The receptors shown here come from a woman in her twenties or thirties in good health. The CDR3 runs from the conserved cysteine through the conserved F or W. A D gene is named only where the DNA matches it firmly. Clone size is given for some rows only: seen once, a few or many times, or a class if the clone is expanded.

j_call,v_call,clone_size,d_call,cdr3_nt,cdr3_aa
TRBJ2-7,TRBV10-1,once,-,TGCGCCAGCAGTGAGTCACAGGCCTACGAGCAGTACTTC,CASSESQAYEQYF
TRBJ2-7,TRBV19,-,TRBD1,TGTGCCAGTACTAAGAGGTCCGGTTCGGGACAGGGAACTTACTACGAGCAGTACTTC,CASTKRSGSGQGTYYEQYF
TRBJ2-7,TRBV6-1,-,TRBD1,TGTGCCAGTCGGGCCGGGACAGGTACCTACGAGCAGTACTTC,CASRAGTGTYEQYF
TRBJ1-1,TRBV2,-,TRBD1,TGTGCCAGCAGGACAGGGGGCTATACTGAAGCTTTCTTT,CASRTGGYTEAFF
TRBJ2-7,TRBV14,-,TRBD1,TGTGCCAGCAGCCAAGCCGGGACAGGGGCCTACGAGCAGTACTTC,CASSQAGTGAYEQYF
TRBJ1-2,TRBV19,-,-,TGTGCCAGTACGTGGGGAGTTAACTATGGCTACACCTTC,CASTWGVNYGYTF
TRBJ2-5,TRBV13,-,-,TGTGCCAGCAGCTTATACAGGGAAGAGACCCAGTACTTC,CASSLYREETQYF
TRBJ1-2,TRBV5-1,once,TRBD1,TGCGCCAGCAGCTTGGACCCGACAGGGGATAACTATGGCTACACCTTC,CASSLDPTGDNYGYTF
TRBJ1-5,TRBV6-1,-,TRBD1,TGTGCCAGCAGTGAACCCGGGACAGTTAGCAATCAGCCCCAGCATTTT,CASSEPGTVSNQPQHF
TRBJ1-1,TRBV5-1,-,-,TGCGCCAGCAGCGGAAGAACAGGGAACACTGAAGCTTTCTTT,CASSGRTGNTEAFF
TRBJ1-3,TRBV7-3,once,-,TGTGCCAGCAGCGCTACAGGGTACTCTGGAAACACCATATATTTT,CASSATGYSGNTIYF
TRBJ2-7,TRBV10-3,-,TRBD2,TGTGCCATCCAGGGTAGCGGGAACAACGAGCAGTACTTC,CAIQGSGNNEQYF
TRBJ2-2,TRBV5-4,-,TRBD2,TGTGCCAGCAGCTTTAGACTAGCGGGAGGGGCCGGGGAGCTGTTTTTT,CASSFRLAGGAGELFF
TRBJ2-7,TRBV15,once,-,TGTGCCACCAGCAGATCTAGGGGCGAGCAGTACTTC,CATSRSRGEQYF
TRBJ1-2,TRBV27,few,-,TGTGCCAGTAGGGGGGCCAACTATGGCTACACCTTC,CASRGANYGYTF
TRBJ2-3,TRBV7-8,-,TRBD2,TGTGCCAGCAGCGCCGGACTAGCTTACACAGATACGCAGTATTTT,CASSAGLAYTDTQYF
TRBJ2-7,TRBV5-1,-,TRBD2,TGCGCCAGCAGCCCACTAGCGGGAGGGCCCCTTACCGGAGAGCAGTACTTC,CASSPLAGGPLTGEQYF
TRBJ2-4,TRBV5-1,-,-,TGCGCCACATCGCGGGGGCAGGACAAAAACATTCAGTACTTC,CATSRGQDKNIQYF
TRBJ1-1,TRBV27,-,-,TGTGCCAGCAGTTTAAAGGCGGGCCCTCGGGCTTTCTTT,CASSLKAGPRAFF
TRBJ2-7,TRBV5-1,-,TRBD2,TGCGCCAGCAGCTCCAGGACTAGCGGCGGCAACGAGCAGTACTTC,CASSSRTSGGNEQYF
TRBJ1-2,TRBV5-6,-,-,TGTGCCAGCAGCGCCGGGACCTTACCCTGGGGCTATGGCTACACCTTC,CASSAGTLPWGYGYTF
TRBJ2-3,TRBV5-4,-,TRBD2,TGTGCCAGCAGCCCCATGGGTGGCGGGAGGATTTCAGATACGCAGTATTTT,CASSPMGGGRISDTQYF
TRBJ2-7,TRBV18,-,-,TGTGCCAGCTCACCAGGGACCACCTACGAGCAGTACTTC,CASSPGTTYEQYF
TRBJ2-7,TRBV21-1,-,-,TGTGCCAGCAGCAAAGAATCCCCAGACAGGTCGCAGGGAAACGAGCAGTACTTC,CASSKESPDRSQGNEQYF
TRBJ2-2,TRBV19,-,-,TGTGCCAGTAGTCTCGGGACGGTTTGGGCCGGGGAGCTGTTTTTT,CASSLGTVWAGELFF
TRBJ2-7,TRBV28,-,TRBD1,TGTGCCAGCAGTCCGGGACAGGGTTCCTACGAGCAGTACTTC,CASSPGQGSYEQYF
TRBJ1-6,TRBV19,-,-,TGTGCCAGTAGCTATCGACAGGACACACTGTTTAATTCACCCCTCCACTTT,CASSYRQDTLFNSPLHF
TRBJ1-2,TRBV4-1,-,TRBD1,TGCGCCAGCAGCCGGACCGACGGGACAGCTTATGGCTACACCTTC,CASSRTDGTAYGYTF
TRBJ2-1,TRBV6-5,-,-,TGTGCCAGCAGTTACGACAGAAGTTACAATGAGCAGTTCTTC,CASSYDRSYNEQFF
TRBJ2-3,TRBV27,-,TRBD1,TGTGCCAGCACCCGACAGGGACATCAAGATACGCAGTATTTT,CASTRQGHQDTQYF
TRBJ2-7,TRBV6-5,-,TRBD1,TGTGCCAGCAGTCCACGGACAGGGAGGCCCTACGAGCAGTACTTC,CASSPRTGRPYEQYF
TRBJ1-2,TRBV28,once,-,TGTGCCAGCAGTTTGTTTCAGTATGGCTACACCTTC,CASSLFQYGYTF